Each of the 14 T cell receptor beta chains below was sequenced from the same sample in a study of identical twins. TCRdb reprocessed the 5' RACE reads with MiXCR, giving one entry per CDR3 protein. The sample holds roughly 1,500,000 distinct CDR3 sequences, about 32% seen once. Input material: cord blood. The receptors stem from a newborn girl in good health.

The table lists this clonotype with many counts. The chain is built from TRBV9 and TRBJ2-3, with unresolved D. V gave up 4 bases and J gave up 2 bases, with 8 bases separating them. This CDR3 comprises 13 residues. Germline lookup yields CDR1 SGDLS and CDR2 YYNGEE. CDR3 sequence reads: CASSPRYTDTQYF. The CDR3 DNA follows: TGTGCCAGCAGCCCAAGGTACACAGATACGCAGTATTTT.

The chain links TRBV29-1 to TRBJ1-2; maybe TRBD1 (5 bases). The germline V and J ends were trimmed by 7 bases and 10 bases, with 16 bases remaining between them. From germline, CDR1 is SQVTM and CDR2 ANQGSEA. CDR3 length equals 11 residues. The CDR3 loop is CSGRQGGNYTF. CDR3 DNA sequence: TGCAGCGGCCGCCAGGGTGGCAACTACACCTTC.

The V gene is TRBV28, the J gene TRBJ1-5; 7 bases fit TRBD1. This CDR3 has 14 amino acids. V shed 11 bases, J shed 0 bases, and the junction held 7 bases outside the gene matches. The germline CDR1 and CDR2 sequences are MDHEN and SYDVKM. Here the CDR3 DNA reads TGTGCCGGAGGGACAGCTAATAGCAATCAGCCCCAGCATTTT. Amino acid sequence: CAGGTANSNQPQHF.

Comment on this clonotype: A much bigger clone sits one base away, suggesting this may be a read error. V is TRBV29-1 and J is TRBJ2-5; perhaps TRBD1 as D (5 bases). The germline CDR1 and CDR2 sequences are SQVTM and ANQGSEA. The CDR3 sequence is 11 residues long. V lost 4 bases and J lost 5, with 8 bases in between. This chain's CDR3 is CSVGQHETQYF. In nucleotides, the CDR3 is TGCAGCGTTGGACAGCACGAGACCCAGTACTTC.

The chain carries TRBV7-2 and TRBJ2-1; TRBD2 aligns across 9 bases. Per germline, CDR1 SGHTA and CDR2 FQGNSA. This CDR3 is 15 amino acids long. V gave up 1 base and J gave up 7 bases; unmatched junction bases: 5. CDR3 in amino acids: CASSLGRLAGNEQFF. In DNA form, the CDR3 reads TGTGCCAGCAGCTTAGGTCGGCTAGCGGGGAATGAGCAGTTCTTC.

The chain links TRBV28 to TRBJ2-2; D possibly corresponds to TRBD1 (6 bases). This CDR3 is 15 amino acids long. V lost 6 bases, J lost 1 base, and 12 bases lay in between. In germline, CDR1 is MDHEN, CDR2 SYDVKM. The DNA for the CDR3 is TGTGCCAGCAGCCCCGACAGGCTGAACACCGGGGAGCTGTTTTTT. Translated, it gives CASSPDRLNTGELFF.

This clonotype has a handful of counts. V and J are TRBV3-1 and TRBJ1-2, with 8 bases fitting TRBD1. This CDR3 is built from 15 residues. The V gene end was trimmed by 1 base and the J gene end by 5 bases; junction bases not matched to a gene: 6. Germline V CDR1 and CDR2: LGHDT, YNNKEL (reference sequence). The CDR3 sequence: CASSQGLDRGYGYTF. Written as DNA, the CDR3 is TGTGCCAGCAGCCAAGGGTTAGACAGGGGATATGGCTACACCTTC.

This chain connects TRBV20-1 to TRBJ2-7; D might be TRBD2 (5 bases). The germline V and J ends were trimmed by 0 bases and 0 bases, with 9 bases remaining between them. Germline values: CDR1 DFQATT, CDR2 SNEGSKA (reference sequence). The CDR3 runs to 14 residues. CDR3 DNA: TGCAGTGCTAGAGATAGGACTCGCTCCTACGAGCAGTACTTC. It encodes CSARDRTRSYEQYF.

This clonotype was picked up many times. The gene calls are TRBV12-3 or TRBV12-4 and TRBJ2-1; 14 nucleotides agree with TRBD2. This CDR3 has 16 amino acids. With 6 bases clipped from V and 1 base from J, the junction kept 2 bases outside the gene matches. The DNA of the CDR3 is TGTGCCAGCAGGACTAGCGGGGGGGGTTCCTACAATGAGCAGTTCTTC. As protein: CASRTSGGGSYNEQFF.

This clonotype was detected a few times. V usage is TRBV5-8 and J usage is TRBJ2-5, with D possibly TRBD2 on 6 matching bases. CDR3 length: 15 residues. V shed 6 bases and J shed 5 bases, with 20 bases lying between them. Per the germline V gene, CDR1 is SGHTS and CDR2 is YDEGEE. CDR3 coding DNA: TGTGCCAGCATCCCCTTTCACCGACTAGAGGAGACCCAGTACTTC. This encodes CASIPFHRLEETQYF.

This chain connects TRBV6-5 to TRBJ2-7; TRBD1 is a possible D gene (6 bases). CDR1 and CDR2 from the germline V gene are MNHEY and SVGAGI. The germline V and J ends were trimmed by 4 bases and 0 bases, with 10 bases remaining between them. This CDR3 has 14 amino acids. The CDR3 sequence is CASSSGVYSYEQYF. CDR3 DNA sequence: TGTGCCAGCAGTTCAGGGGTTTACTCCTACGAGCAGTACTTC.

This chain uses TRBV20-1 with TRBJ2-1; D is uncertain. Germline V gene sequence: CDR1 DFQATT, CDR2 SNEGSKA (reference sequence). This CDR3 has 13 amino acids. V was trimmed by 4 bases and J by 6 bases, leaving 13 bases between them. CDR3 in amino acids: CSAKNTGGNEQFF. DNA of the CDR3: TGCAGTGCTAAAAACACGGGCGGCAATGAGCAGTTCTTC.

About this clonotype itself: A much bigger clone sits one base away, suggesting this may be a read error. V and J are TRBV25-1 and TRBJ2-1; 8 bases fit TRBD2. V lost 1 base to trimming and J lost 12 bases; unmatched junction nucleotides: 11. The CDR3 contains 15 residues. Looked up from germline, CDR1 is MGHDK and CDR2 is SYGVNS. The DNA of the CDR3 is TGTGCCAGCAGTGAATTAGGAGCGGGAGACCATGGGCAGTTCTTC. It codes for CASSELGAGDHGQFF.

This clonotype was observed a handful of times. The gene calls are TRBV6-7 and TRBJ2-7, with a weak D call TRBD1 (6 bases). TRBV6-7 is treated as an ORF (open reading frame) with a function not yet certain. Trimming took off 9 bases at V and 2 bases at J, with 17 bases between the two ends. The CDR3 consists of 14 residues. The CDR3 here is CARKQGRKTYEQYF. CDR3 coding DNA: TGTGCCAGAAAACAGGGAAGAAAAACCTACGAGCAGTACTTC.